These T cell receptor beta chains were read from a single sample in a study of long-term antiretroviral therapy in people with HIV. TCRdb keeps only in-frame clones here, not all; method: immunoSEQ multiplex PCR. The sample has 40,000 or so clones; around four fifths are singletons. The specimen was unsorted PBMCs, collected 1 year after starting antiretroviral therapy. Source of these receptors: a man aged 18 to 29 with HIV. The conserved cysteine and the conserved F or W are not part of the CDR3 here. The order of the fields is CDR3 length, J gene, V gene, CDR3 protein.

>13|TRBJ2-7|TRBV9
ASSVGGTGTYEQY
>12|TRBJ2-3|TRBV19
ASSNPWGGDTQY
>10|TRBJ2-7|TRBV29-1
SVEEQGYEQY
>11|TRBJ2-3|TRBV9
ASSVVWGDTQY
>12|TRBJ2-1|TRBV4-1
ASGPLAITNEQF
>9|TRBJ1-2|TRBV11-2
ASEGYYGYT
>13|TRBJ1-3|TRBV28
ASSFAGGFGNTIY
>13|TRBJ1-5|TRBV9
ASSVEPWSNQPQH
>12|TRBJ1-1|TRBV10-2
ASTIDRGNTEAF
>15|TRBJ2-7|TRBV19
ASSRKREVDKAYEQY
>11|TRBJ1-5|TRBV27
ASRLYSNQPQH
>12|TRBJ2-6|TRBV7-2
ASTAYGGANVLT
>15|TRBJ2-1|TRBV6-1
ASSAQSRTSSYNEQF
>10|TRBJ2-7|TRBV14
ASSQGGSEQY
>12|TRBJ1-2|TRBV27
ASSFLSGINGYT
>14|TRBJ2-3|TRBV4-1
ASSQAVRGRMDTQY
>12|TRBJ1-2|TRBV10-3
AITPGLLPGGYT